Included here is one T cell receptor beta chain sequence, with context. This entry comes from a study of blood T cell repertoires in COVID-19. Whole-study context: Specimens from acute and convalescent COVID-19 originated in the United States, Italy and Spain. Sample material is recorded as cDNA or gDNA derived from T cells, B-cell-depleted T cells, or PBMCs.

Sequenced by immunoSEQ multiplex PCR; TCRdb stores in-frame clones only, minus some. The repertoire holds around 130,000 clones, about 90% seen once, with more than 3.5% in the top ten. The germline CDR1 and CDR2 sequences are LNHDA and SQIVND (reference sequence). This CDR3 is built from 16 residues. The J segment lost 8 bases and the V segment lost 6 bases, leaving 17 bases of the junction unmatched. This chain links TRBV19 with TRBJ1-2; TRBD1 matches 8 bases. Sequencing input: peripheral blood. This TCR was sampled from an older woman with acute or convalescent COVID-19. CDR3 in amino acids: CASRKDRAAPIGGYTF. CDR3 DNA: TGTGCCAGTAGGAAGGACAGGGCAGCCCCTATTGGGGGCTACACCTTC. The full variable domain, completed using reference TRBV19 and TRBJ1-2, is DGGITQSPKYLFRKEGQNVTLSCEQNLNHDAMYWYRQDPGQGLRLIYYSQIVNDFQKGDIAEGYSVSREKKESFPLTVTSAQKNPTAFYLCASRKDRAAPIGGYTFGSGTRLTVV.